Listed below are T cell receptor beta chains from one sample, sequenced in a study of blood T cell repertoires in COVID-19. Assay: immunoSEQ multiplex PCR; the TCRdb copy retains only in-frame clones and omits some. The sample includes some 250,000 clones, 70% to 90% of them seen just once. The sample consisted of PBMCs or T cells enriched from blood (not recorded which). The receptors derive from a woman aged 45-59 years who had recovered from COVID-19. CDR3s include the opening cysteine and the closing phenylalanine or tryptophan. D genes are given only for firm matches. Size is stated for part of the rows, as once, few or many counts, or as a class when the clone is expanded.

CDR3aa: CASSYREGTDTQYF; CDR3nt: TGTGCCAGCAGTTACAGGGAGGGTACAGATACGCAGTATTTT; d_gene: .; abundance: once; j_gene: TRBJ2-3; v_gene: TRBV11-3
CDR3aa: CAISESASGRNEQFF; CDR3nt: TGTGCCATCAGTGAGTCCGCTAGCGGGAGGAATGAGCAGTTCTTC; d_gene: TRBD2; abundance: .; j_gene: TRBJ2-1; v_gene: TRBV10-3
CDR3aa: CATSRDLTGTGGGEQYF; CDR3nt: TGTGCCACCAGCAGAGACCTAACTGGGACAGGGGGCGGAGAGCAGTACTTC; d_gene: TRBD1; abundance: .; j_gene: TRBJ2-7; v_gene: TRBV15
CDR3aa: CASSPQGYTGELFF; CDR3nt: TGTGCCAGCAGCCCGCAGGGTTACACCGGGGAGCTGTTTTTT; d_gene: .; abundance: .; j_gene: TRBJ2-2; v_gene: TRBV3-1/TRBV3-2
CDR3aa: CASSFGRSGGYTF; CDR3nt: TGCGCCAGCAGCTTCGGTCGGAGTGGTGGCTACACCTTC; d_gene: .; abundance: .; j_gene: TRBJ1-2; v_gene: TRBV5-1
CDR3aa: CASSGMGGTSGYNEQFF; CDR3nt: TGTGCCAGTAGTGGCATGGGAGGGACTAGCGGGTACAATGAGCAGTTCTTC; d_gene: TRBD2; abundance: .; j_gene: TRBJ2-1; v_gene: TRBV19
CDR3aa: CASSLGQGGNEQFF; CDR3nt: TGTGCCAGCAGCCTAGGACAGGGGGGGAATGAGCAGTTCTTC; d_gene: TRBD1; abundance: .; j_gene: TRBJ2-1; v_gene: TRBV5-6
CDR3aa: CASGGGGPLHF; CDR3nt: TGTGCCAGCGGTGGGGGAGGGCCCCTCCACTTT; d_gene: .; abundance: few; j_gene: TRBJ1-6; v_gene: TRBV6-6
CDR3aa: CASSWRTGRNTEAFF; CDR3nt: TGTGCCAGCAGCTGGCGGACAGGACGGAACACTGAAGCTTTCTTT; d_gene: TRBD1; abundance: .; j_gene: TRBJ1-1; v_gene: TRBV5-6
CDR3aa: CASSLASGVGYEQYF; CDR3nt: TGCGCCAGCAGCTTGGCCTCAGGGGTGGGGTACGAGCAGTACTTC; d_gene: .; abundance: .; j_gene: TRBJ2-7; v_gene: TRBV5-1
CDR3aa: CASSLPLPGQGKAFF; CDR3nt: TGTGCCAGCAGCTTACCGCTTCCGGGACAGGGGAAAGCTTTCTTT; d_gene: TRBD1; abundance: .; j_gene: TRBJ1-1; v_gene: TRBV11-2
CDR3aa: CASRTIKGASNQPQHF; CDR3nt: TGTGCCAGCAGAACCATTAAAGGGGCTAGCAATCAGCCCCAGCATTTT; d_gene: .; abundance: .; j_gene: TRBJ1-5; v_gene: TRBV28
CDR3aa: CASSPPARTTSSPLHF; CDR3nt: TGTGCCAGCTCACCACCGGCACGGACTACCAGTTCACCCCTCCACTTT; d_gene: .; abundance: .; j_gene: TRBJ1-6; v_gene: TRBV18
CDR3aa: CASSLISYEQYF; CDR3nt: TGTGCCAGCAGCTTAATATCTTACGAGCAGTACTTC; d_gene: .; abundance: .; j_gene: TRBJ2-7; v_gene: TRBV7-2
CDR3aa: CASTPGQQPQHF; CDR3nt: TGTGCCAGCACCCCAGGGCAACAGCCCCAGCATTTT; d_gene: .; abundance: .; j_gene: TRBJ1-5; v_gene: TRBV6-6
CDR3aa: CASSPEGQADTQYF; CDR3nt: TGCGCCAGCAGCCCGGAAGGTCAGGCAGATACGCAGTATTTT; d_gene: .; abundance: few; j_gene: TRBJ2-3; v_gene: TRBV5-1
CDR3aa: CASSLGTGEQPQHF; CDR3nt: TGCGCCAGCAGCTTGGGGACGGGGGAACAGCCCCAGCATTTT; d_gene: .; abundance: .; j_gene: TRBJ1-5; v_gene: TRBV5-1